This entry features one T cell receptor (beta chain) sequence. This entry is derived from a study of shared clonotypes between healthy human individuals. The authors loaded roughly 180 ng DNA, roughly 27,000 T cell genomes, into sorted-subset replicate PCRs. Using immunoSEQ multiplex PCR, the repertoire was profiled, and TCRdb retains in-frame clones only, with some absent. The sample lists about 2 million clones; 85% to 95% were seen once. This CDR3 has 16 amino acids. V shed 5 bases and J 2 bases; nucleotides not matched to a gene: 9. CDR1 is SGHRS and CDR2 is YFSETQ in the germline V gene. The V gene is TRBV5-1, the J gene TRBJ2-5; 10 bases line up with TRBD2. The sample comprised naive CD4+ T cells sorted from blood. The subset is: CD45RA+ positively selected. This receptor was taken from a young man in good health. CDR3 nucleotide sequence: TGCGCCAGCAGGATACAGAGCGGGAGGGTACAAGAGACCCAGTACTTC. Translation: CASRIQSGRVQETQYF.